The rows below give T cell receptor beta chains drawn from one sample of a study of blood T cell repertoires in COVID-19. Profiled with immunoSEQ multiplex PCR; TCRdb holds only in-frame clones, not every one. The sample records about 140,000 clones, roughly 89% being singletons. The sequenced sample consisted of peripheral blood. The receptors were gathered from a woman in her thirties or forties with acute or convalescent COVID-19. Each CDR3 is given with its conserved first and last residue. The D gene is left open where the match is weak.

J	D	V	CDR3
TRBJ2-7	.	TRBV4-1	CASSQEPPLASVHEQYF
TRBJ2-1	.	TRBV14	CASSQGENNEQFF
TRBJ1-2	.	TRBV18	CASSSDKKYGYTF
TRBJ1-5	.	TRBV2	CASSDAHSNQPQHF
TRBJ1-1	.	TRBV19	CASSYEQNTEAFF
TRBJ1-1	.	TRBV6-5	CASTAQMNTEAFF
TRBJ1-4	.	TRBV27	CASSSGRQAYNEKLFF
TRBJ2-5	TRBD2	TRBV7-2	CASSLVRASGGPWETQYF
TRBJ1-1	.	TRBV4-3	CASRRSIDTEAFF
TRBJ1-2	TRBD1	TRBV3-1/TRBV3-2	CASSQNRGGYTF
TRBJ2-7	TRBD2	TRBV5-5	CASSYLAGGSYEQYF
TRBJ1-4	TRBD1	TRBV6-5	CASSSQRGPNEKLFF
TRBJ1-2	.	TRBV5-4	CASSLIGVPYGYTF
TRBJ1-3	.	TRBV5-4	CASSPTGGGNTIYF
TRBJ1-1	TRBD1	TRBV5-6	CASSLRGTGTEAFF
TRBJ2-1	.	TRBV27	CASSFQGYNEQFF
TRBJ2-7	TRBD2	TRBV4-1	CASSQELLAGRSEQYF
TRBJ2-2	TRBD2	TRBV18	CASSPPRGGSGELFF
TRBJ1-2	.	TRBV19	CASSLQEVGYGYTF
TRBJ1-3	.	TRBV7-9	CASSLGAAGSGNTIYF
TRBJ2-1	.	TRBV28	CASSEQGYSYNEQFF
TRBJ2-5	TRBD1	TRBV15	CATSSRQGDFGETQYF
TRBJ2-7	TRBD1	TRBV6-5	CASRQGQDPPVQYF
TRBJ2-3	TRBD1	TRBV27	CASRSRDRSTDTQYF
TRBJ2-7	TRBD1	TRBV11-1	CASSGRDRGEEQYF
TRBJ2-3	TRBD2	TRBV19	CASSLGTSGNTDTQYF
TRBJ1-2	TRBD1	TRBV5-5	CASSLEAGGYYGYTF